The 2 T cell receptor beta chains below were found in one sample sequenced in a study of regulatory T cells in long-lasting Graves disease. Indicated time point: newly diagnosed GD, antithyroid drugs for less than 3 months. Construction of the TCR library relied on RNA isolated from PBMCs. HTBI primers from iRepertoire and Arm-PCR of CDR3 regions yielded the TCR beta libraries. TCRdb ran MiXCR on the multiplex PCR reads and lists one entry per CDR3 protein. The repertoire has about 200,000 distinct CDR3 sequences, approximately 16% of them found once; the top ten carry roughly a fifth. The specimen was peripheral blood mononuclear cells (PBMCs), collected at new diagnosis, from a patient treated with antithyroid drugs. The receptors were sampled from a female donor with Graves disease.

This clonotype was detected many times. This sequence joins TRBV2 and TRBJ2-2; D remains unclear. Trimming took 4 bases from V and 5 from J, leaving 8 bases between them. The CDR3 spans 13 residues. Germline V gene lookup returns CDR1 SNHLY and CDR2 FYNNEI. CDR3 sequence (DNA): TGTGCCAGCAGTGCCCGTGGGACCGGGGAGCTGTTTTTT. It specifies CASSARGTGELFF.

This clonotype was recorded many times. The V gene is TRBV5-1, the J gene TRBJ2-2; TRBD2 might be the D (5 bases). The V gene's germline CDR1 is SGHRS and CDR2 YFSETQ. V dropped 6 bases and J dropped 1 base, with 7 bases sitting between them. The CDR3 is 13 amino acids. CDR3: CASKRENTGELFF. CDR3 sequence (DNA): TGCGCCAGCAAACGGGAGAACACCGGGGAGCTGTTTTTT.